This TCR beta chain was documented in a study of shared clonotypes between healthy human individuals. Study details: Three plates were used per donor for CD4 naive, three for CD4 memory, two for CD8 naive and one for CD8 memory. Study outcomes and limitations: An anticipated effect of sequencing depth on clonotype sharing among donors was recognized.

As for this clone: Its antigen is not known.

The method was immunoSEQ multiplex PCR; TCRdb's version includes in-frame clones alone and lacks a portion of them. The sample has some 2,000,000 clones; 95% are singletons. It was into CD45RA+ naive and CD45RA-negative memory subsets that the CD4+ cells were split. This CDR3 is built from 13 residues. Germline V CDR1 and CDR2: GTSNPN, SVGIG (reference sequence). V was cut by 4 bases and J by 7 bases, with 13 bases left in between. V and J are TRBV30 and TRBJ1-4; D might be TRBD1 (5 bases). The sequencing input was naive CD4+ T cells sorted from blood. Sample subset: CD45RA+ positively selected. The receptor was derived from a man between 18 and 29 years old in good health. CDR3 protein: CAWKTPGGEKLFF. In nucleotides, the CDR3 is TGTGCCTGGAAAACGCCGGGGGGTGAAAAACTGTTTTTT.